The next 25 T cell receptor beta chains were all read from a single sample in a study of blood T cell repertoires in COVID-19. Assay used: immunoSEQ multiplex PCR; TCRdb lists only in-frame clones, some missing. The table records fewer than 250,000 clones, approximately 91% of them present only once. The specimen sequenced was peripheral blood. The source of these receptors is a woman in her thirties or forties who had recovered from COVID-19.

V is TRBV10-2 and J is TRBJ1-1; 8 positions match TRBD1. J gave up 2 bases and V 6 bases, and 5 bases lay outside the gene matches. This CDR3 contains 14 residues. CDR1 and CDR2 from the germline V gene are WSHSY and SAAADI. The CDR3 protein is CASRPGGGNTEAFF. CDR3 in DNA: TGCGCCAGCAGACCAGGGGGCGGAAACACTGAAGCTTTCTTT.

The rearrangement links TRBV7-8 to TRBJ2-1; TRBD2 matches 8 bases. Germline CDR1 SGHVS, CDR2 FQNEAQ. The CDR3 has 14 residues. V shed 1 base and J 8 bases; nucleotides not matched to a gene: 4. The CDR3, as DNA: TGTGCCAGCAGCTTAGGGGTTAGCGGGGATGAGCAGTTCTTC. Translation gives CASSLGVSGDEQFF.

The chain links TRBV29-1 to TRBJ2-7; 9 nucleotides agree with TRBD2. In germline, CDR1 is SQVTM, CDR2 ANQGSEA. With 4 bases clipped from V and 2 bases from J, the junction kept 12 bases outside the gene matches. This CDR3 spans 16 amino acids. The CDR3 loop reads CSVVGLAGNYAYEQYF. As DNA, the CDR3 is TGCAGCGTTGTTGGTCTAGCGGGGAATTACGCCTACGAGCAGTACTTC.

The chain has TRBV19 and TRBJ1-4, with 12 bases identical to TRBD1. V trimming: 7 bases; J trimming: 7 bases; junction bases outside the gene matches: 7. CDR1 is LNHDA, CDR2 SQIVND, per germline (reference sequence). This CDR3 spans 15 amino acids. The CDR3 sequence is CASIKGQGAREKLFF. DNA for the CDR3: TGTGCCAGTATCAAGGGACAGGGGGCGCGTGAAAAACTGTTTTTT.

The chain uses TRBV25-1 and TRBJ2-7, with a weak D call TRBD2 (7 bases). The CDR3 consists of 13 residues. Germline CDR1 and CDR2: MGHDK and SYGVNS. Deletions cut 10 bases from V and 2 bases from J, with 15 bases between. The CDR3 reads CAIGGQGTYEQYF. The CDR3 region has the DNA TGTGCCATCGGGGGGCAGGGTACCTACGAGCAGTACTTC.

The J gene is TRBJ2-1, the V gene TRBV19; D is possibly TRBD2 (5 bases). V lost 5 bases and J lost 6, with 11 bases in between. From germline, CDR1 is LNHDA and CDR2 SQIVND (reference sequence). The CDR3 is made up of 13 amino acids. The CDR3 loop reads CASSPRRVNEQFF. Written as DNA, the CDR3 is TGTGCCAGTAGTCCCCGGCGGGTCAATGAGCAGTTCTTC. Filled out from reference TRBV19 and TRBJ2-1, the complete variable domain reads DGGITQSPKYLFRKEGQNVTLSCEQNLNHDAMYWYRQDPGQGLRLIYYSQIVNDFQKGDIAEGYSVSREKKESFPLTVTSAQKNPTAFYLCASSPRRVNEQFFGPGTRLTVL.

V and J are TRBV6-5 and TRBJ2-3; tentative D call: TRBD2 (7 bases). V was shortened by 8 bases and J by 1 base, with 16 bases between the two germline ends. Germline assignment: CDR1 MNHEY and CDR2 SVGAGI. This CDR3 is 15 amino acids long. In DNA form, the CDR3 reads TGTGCCAGCGGCGAACAGGGAGGGCGCACAGATACGCAGTATTTT. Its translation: CASGEQGGRTDTQYF.

In DNA, the CDR3 is TGTGCCAGCAGCTTAGTGCGTAGCGGGAACTCCTACAATGAGCAGTTCTTC. Residues: CASSLVRSGNSYNEQFF. The chain couples TRBV7-9 to TRBJ2-1, with TRBD2 identical over 8 bases. CDR3 length equals 17 residues. Unmatched junction bases numbered 5, after V lost 1 base and J lost 0 bases. Germline CDR1 is SEHNR and CDR2 is FQNEAQ (reference sequence).

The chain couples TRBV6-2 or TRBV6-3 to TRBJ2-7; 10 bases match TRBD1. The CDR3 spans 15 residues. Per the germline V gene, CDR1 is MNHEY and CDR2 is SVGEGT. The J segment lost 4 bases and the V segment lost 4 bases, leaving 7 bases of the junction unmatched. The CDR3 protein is CASSSAGTGAYEQYF. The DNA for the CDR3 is TGTGCCAGCAGTTCCGCCGGGACAGGGGCGTACGAGCAGTACTTC.

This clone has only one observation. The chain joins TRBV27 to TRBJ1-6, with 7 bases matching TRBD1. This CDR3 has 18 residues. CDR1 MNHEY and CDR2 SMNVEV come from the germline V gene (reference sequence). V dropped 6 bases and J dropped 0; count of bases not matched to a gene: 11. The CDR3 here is CASRPPGTASSYNSPLHF. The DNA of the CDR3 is TGTGCCAGCAGGCCCCCCGGGACAGCGAGCTCCTATAATTCACCCCTCCACTTT.

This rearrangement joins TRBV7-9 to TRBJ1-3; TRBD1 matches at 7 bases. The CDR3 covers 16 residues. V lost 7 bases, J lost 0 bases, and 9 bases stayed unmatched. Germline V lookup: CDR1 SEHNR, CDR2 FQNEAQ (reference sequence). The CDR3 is CASNPGQLISGNTIYF. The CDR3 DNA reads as TGTGCCAGCAACCCGGGACAGCTTATCTCTGGAAACACCATATATTTT.

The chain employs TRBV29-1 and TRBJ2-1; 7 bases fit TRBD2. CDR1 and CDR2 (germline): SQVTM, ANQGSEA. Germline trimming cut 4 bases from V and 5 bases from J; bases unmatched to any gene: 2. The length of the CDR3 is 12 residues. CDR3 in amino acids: CSVAAGHNEQFF. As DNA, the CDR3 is TGCAGCGTTGCAGCGGGACACAATGAGCAGTTCTTC.

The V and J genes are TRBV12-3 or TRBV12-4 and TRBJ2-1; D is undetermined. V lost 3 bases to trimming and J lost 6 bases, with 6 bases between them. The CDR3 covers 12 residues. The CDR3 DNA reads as TGTGCCAGCAGTTTCGCGATCAATGAGCAGTTCTTC. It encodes CASSFAINEQFF.

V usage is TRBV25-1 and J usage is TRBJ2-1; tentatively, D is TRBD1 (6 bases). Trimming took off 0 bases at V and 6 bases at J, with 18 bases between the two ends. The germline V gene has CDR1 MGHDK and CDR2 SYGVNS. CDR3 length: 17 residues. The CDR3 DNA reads TGTGCCAGCAGTGAATATCCCCACAGGGCCTTGGGCAATGAGCAGTTCTTC. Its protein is CASSEYPHRALGNEQFF.

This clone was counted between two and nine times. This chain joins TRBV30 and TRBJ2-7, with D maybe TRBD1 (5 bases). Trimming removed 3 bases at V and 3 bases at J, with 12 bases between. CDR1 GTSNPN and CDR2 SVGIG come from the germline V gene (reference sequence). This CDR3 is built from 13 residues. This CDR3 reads CAWRQARIYEQYF. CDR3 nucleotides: TGTGCCTGGAGACAGGCTAGGATCTACGAGCAGTACTTC.

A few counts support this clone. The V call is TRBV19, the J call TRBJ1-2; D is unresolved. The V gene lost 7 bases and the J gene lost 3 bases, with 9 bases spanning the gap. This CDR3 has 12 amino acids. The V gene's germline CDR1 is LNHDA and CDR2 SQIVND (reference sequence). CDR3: CASTPGYYGYTF. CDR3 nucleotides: TGTGCCAGTACTCCGGGGTACTATGGCTACACCTTC.

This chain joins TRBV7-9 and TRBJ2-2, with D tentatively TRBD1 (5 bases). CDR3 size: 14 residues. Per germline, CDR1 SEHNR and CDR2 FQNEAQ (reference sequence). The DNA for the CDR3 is TGTGCTACCAGGTATCCAGGGTCGGCCGGGGAGCTGTTTTTT. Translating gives CATRYPGSAGELFF.

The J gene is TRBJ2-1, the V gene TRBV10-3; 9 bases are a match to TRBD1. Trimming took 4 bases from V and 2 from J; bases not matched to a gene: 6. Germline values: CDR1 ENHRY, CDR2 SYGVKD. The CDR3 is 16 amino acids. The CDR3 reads CAISAGQGGTYNEQFF. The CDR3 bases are TGTGCCATCAGTGCGGGACAGGGCGGCACCTACAATGAGCAGTTCTTC.

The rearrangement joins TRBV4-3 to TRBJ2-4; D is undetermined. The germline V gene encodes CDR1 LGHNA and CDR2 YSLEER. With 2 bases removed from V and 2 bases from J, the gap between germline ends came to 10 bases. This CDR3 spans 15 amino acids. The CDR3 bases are TGCGCCAGCAGCCAACGATCTAACTCCAAAAACATTCAGTACTTC. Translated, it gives CASSQRSNSKNIQYF.

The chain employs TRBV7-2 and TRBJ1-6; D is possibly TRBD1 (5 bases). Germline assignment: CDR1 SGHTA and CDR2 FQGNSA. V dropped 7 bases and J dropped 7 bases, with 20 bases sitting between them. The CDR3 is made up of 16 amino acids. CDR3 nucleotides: TGTGCCAGCAAAGGCTTGGAGACAGCGATAAATTCACCCCTCCACTTT. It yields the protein CASKGLETAINSPLHF.

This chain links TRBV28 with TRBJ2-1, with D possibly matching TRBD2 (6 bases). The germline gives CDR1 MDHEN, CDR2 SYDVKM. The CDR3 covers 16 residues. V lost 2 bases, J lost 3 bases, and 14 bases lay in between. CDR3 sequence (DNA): TGTGCCAGCAGTTTAAATAGCGGAACCAACTACAATGAGCAGTTCTTC. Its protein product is CASSLNSGTNYNEQFF.

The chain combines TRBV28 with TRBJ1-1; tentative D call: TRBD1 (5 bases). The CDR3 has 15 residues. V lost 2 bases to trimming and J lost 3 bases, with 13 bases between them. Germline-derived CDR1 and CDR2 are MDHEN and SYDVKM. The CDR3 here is CASSLPAGWDTEAFF. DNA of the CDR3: TGTGCCAGCAGTTTACCCGCAGGGTGGGACACTGAAGCTTTCTTT.

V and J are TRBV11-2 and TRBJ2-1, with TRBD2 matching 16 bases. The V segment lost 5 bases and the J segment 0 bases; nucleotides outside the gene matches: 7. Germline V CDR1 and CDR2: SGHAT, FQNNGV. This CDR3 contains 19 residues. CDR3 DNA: TGTGCCAGCAGCACGAGGGGACTAGCGGGAGGGAGCTCCTACAATGAGCAGTTCTTC. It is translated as CASSTRGLAGGSSYNEQFF.

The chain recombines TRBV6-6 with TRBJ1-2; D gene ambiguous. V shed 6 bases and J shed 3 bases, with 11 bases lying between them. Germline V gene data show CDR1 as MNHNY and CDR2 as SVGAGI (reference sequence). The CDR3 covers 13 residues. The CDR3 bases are TGTGCCAGCAGCCTAACAGAAGACTATGGCTACACCTTC. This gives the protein CASSLTEDYGYTF.

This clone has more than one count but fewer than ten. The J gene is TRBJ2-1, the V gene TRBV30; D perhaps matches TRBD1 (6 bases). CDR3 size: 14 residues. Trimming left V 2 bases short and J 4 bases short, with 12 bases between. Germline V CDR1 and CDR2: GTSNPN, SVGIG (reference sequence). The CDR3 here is CAWSYKQGYNEQFF. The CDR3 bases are TGTGCCTGGAGTTATAAACAGGGTTACAATGAGCAGTTCTTC.